This passage covers 30 T cell receptor beta chains from one sample sequenced in a study of blood T cells in healthy people across ages. A sample-barcoded 5' primer and a J-beta primer mix were used in a second PCR of roughly 6 to 11 cycles. TCRdb called the 5' RACE reads again in MiXCR, with one record for every CDR3 protein. The table shows fewer than 800,000 distinct CDR3 sequences, with 32% occurring only once. The source material was blood. The receptor source for this set is a woman at least 80 years old in good health.

This clonotype has at least ten counts. The chain has TRBV29-1 and TRBJ2-3; tentatively, D is TRBD1 (6 bases). The CDR3 extends over 14 amino acids. V was pared by 0 bases and J by 3 bases, with 10 bases between. Germline-derived CDR1 and CDR2 are SQVTM and ANQGSEA. CDR3 sequence (DNA): TGCAGCGTTGAAGAAGGCAGGGGAACAGATACGCAGTATTTT. This encodes CSVEEGRGTDTQYF.

CDR3 sequence (DNA): TGTGCCAGCAGTTGGGTAGGGGGTGAAAAACTGTTTTTT. Protein sequence: CASSWVGGEKLFF. The rearrangement uses TRBV6-5 and TRBJ1-4; TRBD1 might be the D (6 bases). Germline values: CDR1 MNHEY, CDR2 SVGAGI. The CDR3 has 13 amino acids. The V end was cut by 4 bases, the J end by 7 bases, with 10 bases between.

This clonotype was counted many times. The chain carries TRBV3-1 and TRBJ2-3; TRBD2 matches at 8 bases. This CDR3 is built from 15 residues. Losses at the gene ends were 2 bases for V and 3 bases for J; bases not matched to a gene: 4. Looked up from germline, CDR1 is LGHDT and CDR2 is YNNKEL (reference sequence). The CDR3: CASSQLGGVTDTQYF. The DNA for the CDR3 is TGTGCCAGCAGCCAACTCGGGGGGGTTACAGATACGCAGTATTTT.

The J gene is TRBJ1-1, the V gene TRBV5-6; TRBD1 might be the D (5 bases). CDR1 and CDR2 from the germline V gene are SGHDT and YYEEEE. The CDR3 is 18 amino acids. Trimming removed 2 bases from V and 0 bases from J, with 20 bases in between. The CDR3 nucleotides read TGTGCCAGCAGCTTCTTCTTTGATTGGGACGGAATGAACACTGAAGCTTTCTTT. It yields the protein CASSFFFDWDGMNTEAFF.

This clonotype was counted many times. The V gene is TRBV20-1, the J gene TRBJ1-2; no definite D call. The V and J ends lost 6 bases and 2 bases respectively, with 7 bases between them. Per the germline V gene, CDR1 is DFQATT and CDR2 is SNEGSKA (reference sequence). The CDR3 contains 11 residues. CDR3 region: CSATDNYGYTF. The CDR3 DNA is TGCAGTGCCACTGACAACTATGGCTACACCTTC.

This clonotype turned up a few times. The rearrangement joins TRBV7-2 to TRBJ1-5; D unclear. V lost 2 bases to trimming and J lost 1 base, with 12 bases between them. The CDR3 loop spans 16 amino acids. From germline, CDR1 is SGHTA and CDR2 FQGNSA. The CDR3 coding sequence is TGTGCCAGCAGCTTATCCCACAGCCTCAGCAATCAGCCCCAGCATTTT. It specifies CASSLSHSLSNQPQHF.

In this sample, this clonotype turned up many times. The V and J genes are TRBV28 and TRBJ2-7, with a tentative D call TRBD2 (6 bases). Trimming removed 6 bases from V and 1 base from J, with 16 bases in between. Germline CDR1 reads MDHEN; CDR2 reads SYDVKM. CDR3 size: 15 residues. DNA for the CDR3: TGTGCCAGCAGCCCGAGGAGGGGTTGGTCCTACGAGCAGTACTTC. Amino acid sequence: CASSPRRGWSYEQYF. The entire variable domain, with the rest obtained from reference TRBV28 and TRBJ2-7, is as follows: DVKVTQSSRYLVKRTGEKVFLECVQDMDHENMFWYRQDPGLGLRLIYFSYDVKMKEKGDIPEGYSVSREKKERFSLILESASTNQTSMYLCASSPRRGWSYEQYFGPGTRLTVT.

As for this clonotype: A clone one base away is much larger, so this may be a read error. The CDR3 reads CASSLVDPTSYNEQYF. Written as DNA, the CDR3 is TGTGCCAGCAGCTTAGTGGACCCAACCTCCTACAATGAGCAGTACTTC. The V and J genes are TRBV7-8 and TRBJ2-7; D unclear. The CDR3 runs 16 residues. Germline-derived CDR1 and CDR2 are SGHVS and FQNEAQ. V shed 1 base and J shed 7 bases, with 20 bases lying between them. Filled out from reference TRBV7-8 and TRBJ2-7, the complete variable domain reads GAGVSQSPRYKVAKRGQDVALRCDPISGHVSLFWYQQALGQGPEFLTYFQNEAQLDKSGLPSDRFFAERPEGSVSTLKIQRTQQEDSAVYLCASSLVDPTSYNEQYFGPGTRLTVT.

V usage is TRBV4-2 and J usage is TRBJ1-2; D is unclear. Trimming removed 0 bases at V and 7 bases at J, with 9 bases between. The CDR3 contains 13 residues. Germline CDR1 reads LGHNA; CDR2 reads YNFKEQ. Written as DNA, the CDR3 is TGTGCCAGCAGCCAAGATCTCCACCTTGGCTACACCTTC. It codes for CASSQDLHLGYTF.

This clonotype has a count of ten or more. V is TRBV19 and J is TRBJ2-6, with D unclear. Trimming removed 6 bases from V and 0 bases from J, with 6 bases in between. There are 14 residues in the CDR3. Germline V CDR1 and CDR2: LNHDA, SQIVND (reference sequence). DNA for the CDR3: TGTGCCAGTAGCGTTAACTCTGGGGCCAACGTCCTGACTTTC. Its protein is CASSVNSGANVLTF.

CDR3 residues: CASKSGSGSGGNQPQHF. CDR3 in DNA: TGTGCCAGCAAATCGGGTTCGGGCTCCGGAGGCAATCAGCCCCAGCATTTT. The chain uses TRBV6-1 and TRBJ1-5; no reliable D call. Per germline, CDR1 MNHNS and CDR2 SASEGT. The CDR3 runs to 17 residues. V was shortened by 7 bases and J by 2 bases, with 21 bases between the two germline ends.

This rearrangement joins TRBV7-2 to TRBJ1-2, with 7 bases identical to TRBD1. In germline, CDR1 is SGHTA, CDR2 FQGNSA. The CDR3 sequence is 17 residues long. V was pared by 4 bases and J by 5 bases, with 16 bases of the junction left unmatched. CDR3 DNA: TGTGCCAGCAGCTCGTCATACAGGGGCTTGCGCGATTATGGCTACACCTTC. Residues: CASSSSYRGLRDYGYTF.

The chain links TRBV5-5 to TRBJ1-2, with D tentatively TRBD1 (5 bases). The CDR3 is 12 amino acids. The germline V and J ends were trimmed by 6 bases and 8 bases, with 14 bases remaining between them. The V gene's germline CDR1 is SGHKS and CDR2 YYEKEE (reference sequence). For the CDR3, the DNA is TGTGCCAGCACTAGGACCCAGGGAGGCTACACCTTC. It is translated as CASTRTQGGYTF.

This chain joins TRBV9 and TRBJ2-1; D is ambiguous. Looked up from germline, CDR1 is SGDLS and CDR2 is YYNGEE. Deletions cut 0 bases from V and 8 bases from J, with 3 bases between. CDR3 length: 11 residues. CDR3 DNA: TGTGCCAGCAGCGTAGAGGATGAGCAGTTCTTC. Encoded protein: CASSVEDEQFF.

The genes are TRBV5-1 and TRBJ2-4, with TRBD1 matching over 8 bases. The J call may be faulty, since TRBJ2-7 better matches the DNA end. Germline V gives CDR1 SGHRS, CDR2 YFSETQ. This CDR3 spans 15 amino acids. CDR3 residues: CASSSHRGDSYEQYF. DNA for the CDR3: TGCGCCAGCAGCTCCCACAGGGGGGACTCCTACGAGCAGTACTTC.

This clonotype appeared many times. The CDR3 region is CASSLGPGFGSPLHF. CDR3 in DNA: TGTGCCAGCAGCTTAGGCCCGGGCTTCGGTTCACCCCTCCACTTT. This chain uses TRBV7-3 with TRBJ1-6; D not certain. The germline CDR1 and CDR2 sequences are SGHTA and FQGTGA. V gave up 2 bases and J gave up 9 bases, with 14 bases separating them. This CDR3 spans 15 amino acids. Using reference TRBV7-3 and TRBJ1-6 for the parts outside the CDR3, the full variable domain is GAGVSQTPSNKVTEKGKYVELRCDPISGHTALYWYRQSLGQGPEFLIYFQGTGAADDSGLPNDRFFAVRPEGSVSTLKIQRTERGDSAVYLCASSLGPGFGSPLHFGNGTRLTVT.

The chain uses TRBV20-1 and TRBJ1-5; D uncertain. V lost 3 bases and J lost 3, with 9 bases in between. This CDR3 has 13 amino acids. Germline-derived CDR1 and CDR2 are DFQATT and SNEGSKA (reference sequence). Here the CDR3 reads CSARGQTNQPQHF. In DNA, the CDR3 is TGCAGTGCTAGGGGCCAGACCAATCAGCCCCAGCATTTT.

This clonotype was detected a few times. This clone may be a read error of a much larger clone one base away. The CDR3 protein is CSVEDASGGYTF. CDR3 DNA: TGCAGCGTTGAAGATGCGAGTGGCGGCTACACCTTC. V and J are TRBV29-1 and TRBJ1-2; D is uncertain. The V end lost 0 bases, the J end lost 8 bases, and 10 bases lay between the germline ends. Germline values: CDR1 SQVTM, CDR2 ANQGSEA. The CDR3 extends over 12 amino acids.

The genes are TRBV27 and TRBJ2-3, with 9 bases lining up with TRBD1. V shed 5 bases and J 3 bases; nucleotides not matched to a gene: 9. CDR3 length: 16 residues. Looked up from germline, CDR1 is MNHEY and CDR2 is SMNVEV (reference sequence). CDR3 DNA sequence: TGTGCCAGCAGTAAACAGGGGGCTTTTTCGACAGATACGCAGTATTTT. Its translation: CASSKQGAFSTDTQYF.

The chain is built from TRBV5-1 and TRBJ2-1; 9 bases align to TRBD2. V was clipped by 3 bases and J by 6 bases; unmatched bases: 7. The CDR3 is 15 amino acids. The germline CDR1 and CDR2 sequences are SGHRS and YFSETQ. CDR3 in DNA: TGCGCCAGCAGCTCAACCCTAGCGGGGCGCAATGAGCAGTTCTTC. Amino acids: CASSSTLAGRNEQFF.

Remarks on this clonotype: A much more abundant neighbour one base away suggests this may be a read error. This chain's CDR3 is CASRNRQGRKEAQYF. The DNA of the CDR3 is TGTGCCAGCAGAAACAGACAGGGGCGAAAAGAGGCCCAGTACTTC. The chain recombines TRBV13 with TRBJ2-7; 8 nucleotides align to TRBD1. Trimming removed 6 bases from V and 10 bases from J; junction bases left unmatched: 17. Looked up from germline, CDR1 is PRHDT and CDR2 is FYEKMQ (reference sequence). The CDR3 is 15 residues long. Together with reference TRBV13 and TRBJ2-7, the CDR3 gives the full variable domain: AAGVIQSPRHLIKEKRETATLKCYPIPRHDTVYWYQQGPGQDPQFLISFYEKMQSDKGSIPDRFSAQQFSDYHSELNMSSLELGDSALYFCASRNRQGRKEAQYFGPGTRLTVT.

The chain uses TRBV5-1 and TRBJ1-2; maybe TRBD1 (6 bases). Germline V gene data show CDR1 as SGHRS and CDR2 as YFSETQ. Trimming took 4 bases from V and 2 from J, leaving 12 bases between them. The CDR3 sequence is 14 residues long. The CDR3 sequence is CASSPDRMNYGYTF. The DNA for the CDR3 is TGCGCCAGCAGCCCCGACAGGATGAACTATGGCTACACCTTC.

The table lists this clonotype with a count of one. J is TRBJ2-7 and V is TRBV20-1, with TRBD1 identical over 9 bases. Per the germline V gene, CDR1 is DFQATT and CDR2 is SNEGSKA (reference sequence). The CDR3 is 13 residues long. With 5 bases clipped from V and 6 bases from J, the junction kept 8 bases outside the gene matches. DNA of the CDR3: TGCAGTGCTCAGGGAGGGACAGGGATCGAGCAGTACTTC. The encoded protein is CSAQGGTGIEQYF.

At least ten counts were recorded for this clonotype. The rearrangement joins TRBV5-5 to TRBJ2-5, with TRBD1 identical over 12 bases. The germline V gene encodes CDR1 SGHKS and CDR2 YYEKEE (reference sequence). J lost 4 bases, V lost 4 bases, and 5 bases had no gene match. This CDR3 spans 15 amino acids. CDR3 nucleotides: TGTGCCAGCAGCGGGGGACAGGGGGCCCGAGAGACCCAGTACTTC. This gives the protein CASSGGQGARETQYF.

A note on this clonotype: A clone one base away is much larger, so this may be a read error. V gene TRBV5-1 combines with J gene TRBJ2-5; D is possibly TRBD1 or TRBD2 (6 bases each). The CDR3 contains 15 residues. With 0 bases removed from V and 5 bases from J, the gap between germline ends came to 14 bases. CDR1 SGHRS and CDR2 YFSETQ come from the germline V gene. CDR3 sequence: CASSLGSGARETQYF. The CDR3 region has the DNA TGCGCCAGCAGCTTGGGTTCGGGGGCTCGGGAGACCCAGTACTTC.

Concerning this clonotype itself: A clone one base away is much larger, so this may be a read error. The genes are TRBV6-6 and TRBJ1-4; perhaps TRBD1 as D (6 bases). The CDR3 has 14 residues. Germline V gene lookup returns CDR1 MNHNY and CDR2 SVGAGI (reference sequence). CDR3 sequence: CACSSTGLNEKLFF. CDR3 nucleotides: TGTGCCTGCAGCTCAACAGGGCTGAATGAAAAACTGTTTTTT.

This clonotype was seen ten or more times. This chain joins TRBV6-2 or TRBV6-3 and TRBJ2-7; 7 nucleotides agree with TRBD1. The CDR3 is made up of 15 amino acids. The germline V gene encodes CDR1 MNHEY and CDR2 SVGEGT. J gave up 3 bases and V 7 bases, and 12 bases lay outside the gene matches. For the CDR3, the DNA is TGTGCCAGCACTCGAGGACAGGAAATTTTCTACGAGCAGTACTTC. It is translated as CASTRGQEIFYEQYF.

The count of this clonotype is one. The genes are TRBV24-1 and TRBJ2-7; either TRBD1 or TRBD2 may fit D (5 bases each). In germline, CDR1 is KGHDR, CDR2 SFDVKD. V was cut by 8 bases and J by 1 base, with 17 bases left in between. The CDR3 sequence is 15 residues long. This CDR3 is CATKAGQGDSYEQYF. As DNA, the CDR3 is TGTGCCACCAAAGCCGGGCAGGGAGATTCCTACGAGCAGTACTTC.

Details on this clonotype: At one end the junction does not follow the germline gene, possibly because of a read error. The chain couples TRBV7-9 to TRBJ1-4; no reliable D call. CDR3 length equals 13 residues. CDR1 is SEHNR, CDR2 FQNEAQ, per germline (reference sequence). In DNA, the CDR3 is TGTGCCAGCAGCCCCCGCCGGAATGAAAAACGGTTTTTT. Translation gives CASSPRRNEKRFF.

The V call is TRBV30, the J call TRBJ1-1; D ambiguous. This CDR3 is built from 10 residues. V was shortened by 6 bases and J by 3 bases, with 5 bases between the two germline ends. In germline, CDR1 is GTSNPN, CDR2 SVGIG (reference sequence). CDR3 sequence (DNA): TGTGCCTGCCCACACACTGAAGCTTTCTTT. Its translation is CACPHTEAFF.